This passage covers 14 T cell receptor beta chains from one sample sequenced in a study of CD8 T cells in ankylosing spondylitis. Study-level findings and limits: Made up of about eight highly homologous variants, a TCR beta motif appeared characteristic of ankylosing spondylitis blood.

Each CDR3 protein is one row after TCRdb ran MiXCR on the 5' RACE reads. Of roughly 490,000 distinct CDR3 sequences detected, about 5% appear once; the ten largest clones hold around 3.5%. The antigens of these receptors remain unknown. What was sequenced was blood, either unsorted or a sorted T cell fraction (not recorded which). The receptors shown here come from a male donor with ankylosing spondylitis.

This clonotype was recorded many times. The chain uses TRBV7-6 and TRBJ2-1; D unclear. V was shortened by 0 bases and J by 0 bases, with 9 bases between the two germline ends. The CDR3 consists of 16 residues. From germline, CDR1 is SGHVS and CDR2 FNYEAQ. CDR3 sequence (DNA): TGTGCCAGCAGCTTAGCGCGGTCCCGCTCCTACAATGAGCAGTTCTTC. Its protein is CASSLARSRSYNEQFF.

The chain joins TRBV20-1 to TRBJ2-5, with no clear D. The CDR3 is 11 amino acids. Germline V lookup: CDR1 DFQATT, CDR2 SNEGSKA (reference sequence). Trimming took off 3 bases at V and 2 bases at J, with 4 bases between the two ends. In DNA form, the CDR3 reads TGCAGTGCTAGCGAGCAAGAGACCCAGTACTTC. This codes for CSASEQETQYF.

Many counts were recorded for this clonotype. V gene TRBV5-1 combines with J gene TRBJ2-1; 7 nucleotides match TRBD1. From germline, CDR1 is SGHRS and CDR2 YFSETQ. V trimming: 2 bases; J trimming: 8 bases; junction bases outside the gene matches: 10. This CDR3 spans 15 amino acids. The CDR3 DNA reads as TGCGCCAGCAGCTTCACAGGGACAGAGGGAGATGAGCAGTTCTTC. This codes for CASSFTGTEGDEQFF.

This clonotype was seen ten or more times. The chain couples TRBV4-1 to TRBJ2-3, with D tentatively TRBD1 or TRBD2 (6 bases each). The V gene lost 3 bases and the J gene lost 2 bases, with 12 bases spanning the gap. Germline CDR1 and CDR2: MGHRA and YSYEKL. This CDR3 region has 15 residues. CDR3 nucleotides: TGCGCCAGCAGCCAGCGGGACACAGACACAGATACGCAGTATTTT. As protein: CASSQRDTDTDTQYF.

This clonotype was found many times. The chain is built from TRBV11-2 and TRBJ2-5; D uncertain. The length of the CDR3 is 12 residues. Germline loops: CDR1 SGHAT, CDR2 FQNNGV. V was clipped by 5 bases and J by 5 bases, with 9 bases between them. The CDR3 spells CASSRLGETQYF. In nucleotides, the CDR3 is TGTGCCAGCAGCCGTCTGGGGGAGACCCAGTACTTC.

This clonotype occurred many times. The V call is TRBV20-1, the J call TRBJ2-5, with D unclear. This CDR3 region has 11 residues. Trimming took 8 bases from V and 3 from J, leaving 10 bases between them. The germline CDR1 and CDR2 sequences are DFQATT and SNEGSKA (reference sequence). CDR3 nucleotide sequence: TGCAGTCTCGATTTAGAAGAGACCCAGTACTTC. It translates to CSLDLEETQYF.

This clonotype was observed at least ten times. The J gene is TRBJ1-6, the V gene TRBV12-3 or TRBV12-4; unclear D gene. CDR3 size: 14 residues. V gave up 3 bases and J gave up 7 bases, with 10 bases separating them. CDR3 amino acids: CASSFLGSNSPLHF. CDR3 nucleotides: TGTGCCAGCAGTTTTTTGGGAAGCAATTCACCCCTCCACTTT.

This clonotype was found many times. J is TRBJ2-1 and V is TRBV20-1; D assignment may be TRBD1 or TRBD2 (5 bases each). The CDR3 consists of 16 residues. Germline CDR1 DFQATT, CDR2 SNEGSKA (reference sequence). The germline V and J ends were trimmed by 0 bases and 4 bases, with 16 bases remaining between them. CDR3 region: CSARDPGAGNYNEQFF. The CDR3 nucleotides read TGCAGTGCTAGAGACCCCGGGGCGGGTAATTACAATGAGCAGTTCTTC.

This clonotype was found many times. V usage is TRBV20-1 and J usage is TRBJ2-1; weak D call: TRBD1 (6 bases). Germline lookup yields CDR1 DFQATT and CDR2 SNEGSKA (reference sequence). This CDR3 is built from 13 residues. V was pared by 6 bases and J by 4 bases, with 13 bases between. The CDR3 here is CSASGQTYNEQFF. DNA for the CDR3: TGCAGTGCCTCGGGACAAACTTACAATGAGCAGTTCTTC.

Concerning this clonotype: A much larger clone differs by one base, so this may be a read error. J is TRBJ1-4 and V is TRBV7-9, with unresolved D. The V gene's germline CDR1 is SEHNR and CDR2 FQNEAQ (reference sequence). The CDR3 has 13 amino acids. With 7 bases removed from V and 10 bases from J, the gap between germline ends came to 16 bases. For the CDR3, the DNA is TGTGCCAGCACCCTAAGGGCCGTGGGAAAACTGTTTTTT. Translated, it gives CASTLRAVGKLFF.

The sample holds many counts of this clonotype. The CDR3 sequence is CASSSLAGGNNEQFF. The CDR3 region has the DNA TGCGCCAGCAGCTCCTTAGCGGGAGGAAACAATGAGCAGTTCTTC. V gene TRBV5-1 combines with J gene TRBJ2-1, with 10 bases lining up with TRBD2. V was pared by 3 bases and J by 5 bases, with 5 bases of the junction left unmatched. The CDR3 sequence is 15 residues long. CDR1 and CDR2 from the germline V gene are SGHRS and YFSETQ.

This clonotype was detected many times. This sequence joins TRBV5-1 and TRBJ2-1; 14 bases map to TRBD2. The CDR3 totals 15 residues. The V gene end was trimmed by 5 bases and the J gene end by 8 bases; junction bases not matched to a gene: 6. CDR1 and CDR2 from the germline V gene are SGHRS and YFSETQ. CDR3 coding DNA: TGCGCCAGCAGGATGGGGACTAGCGGGAGTTATGAGCAGTTCTTC. Translation: CASRMGTSGSYEQFF.

This clonotype has ten or more counts. The CDR3: CASSFSSSNEKLFF. The CDR3 DNA reads as TGTGCCAGCAGCTTCTCTTCCTCTAATGAAAAACTGTTTTTT. The chain employs TRBV5-5 and TRBJ1-4; D gene uncertain. The germline V and J ends were trimmed by 2 bases and 3 bases, with 8 bases remaining between them. Per the germline V gene, CDR1 is SGHKS and CDR2 is YYEKEE (reference sequence). The CDR3 extends over 14 amino acids.

This clonotype was observed many times. The V call is TRBV6-2 or TRBV6-3, the J call TRBJ2-3; 7 bases are a match to TRBD2. The CDR3 has 15 amino acids. V lost 2 bases to trimming and J lost 2 bases; unmatched junction nucleotides: 4. Germline CDR1 and CDR2: MNHEY and SVGEGT. Here the CDR3 DNA reads TGTGCCAGCAGTTACACGGGGGGACCCACAGATACGCAGTATTTT. The encoded protein is CASSYTGGPTDTQYF.